Sequencing of this TCR beta chain was carried out in a study of cytomegalovirus exposure and HLA in healthy donors. At the level of the study: Previous work identified roughly 120 million unique TCR beta sequences from roughly 180 million T cells. Findings of the study overall: The authors later found most CMV-associated TCR beta chains appeared HLA-restricted. At a 0.05 false discovery rate, a later analysis found about 17,000 TCR beta sequences to be associated with HLA alleles. There were some V segments, including TRBV6-2 and TRBV6-3, excluded as indistinguishable.

A remark on this clone: Its antigen remains unidentified.

The primer mix had 60 Vbeta and 13 Jbeta primers. Generated by immunoSEQ multiplex PCR, the TCRdb table keeps only in-frame clones and is missing some. The table has approximately 170,000 clones, about 85% seen once; the top ten hold 1%. With 4 bases clipped from V and 0 bases from J, the junction kept 3 bases outside the gene matches. Germline V lookup: CDR1 SGDLS, CDR2 YYNGEE. The CDR3 is 15 residues long. This sequence originates from a boy between 2 and 15 years old in good health and CMV-seronegative. The chain joins TRBV9 to TRBJ2-2, with TRBD2 identical over 7 bases. Sequences were obtained from PBMCs. CDR3 sequence reads: CASSPLAANTGELFF. The CDR3 DNA is TGTGCCAGCAGCCCGCTAGCGGCGAACACCGGGGAGCTGTTTTTT.